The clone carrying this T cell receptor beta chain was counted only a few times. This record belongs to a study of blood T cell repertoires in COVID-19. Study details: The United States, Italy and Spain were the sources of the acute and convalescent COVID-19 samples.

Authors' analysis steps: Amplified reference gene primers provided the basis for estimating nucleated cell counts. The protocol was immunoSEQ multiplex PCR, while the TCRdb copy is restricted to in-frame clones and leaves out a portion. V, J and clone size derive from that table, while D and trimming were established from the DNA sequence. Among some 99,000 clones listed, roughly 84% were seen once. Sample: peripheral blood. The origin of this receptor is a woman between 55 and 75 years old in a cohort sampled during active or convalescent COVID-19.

This CDR3 reads CASSPWTGGYEQYF. CDR3 bases: TGTGCCAGCAGCCCCTGGACAGGTGGTTACGAGCAGTACTTC. V usage is TRBV6-5 and J usage is TRBJ2-7; TRBD1 matches 7 bases. CDR3 length: 14 residues. V dropped 6 bases and J dropped 4; count of bases not matched to a gene: 9. In germline, CDR1 is MNHEY, CDR2 SVGAGI.